The entry that follows covers one TCR beta chain sequence. The data stem from a study of blood T cell repertoires in COVID-19. Germline-derived CDR1 and CDR2 are SGHTA and FQGNSA. The CDR3 is 14 residues long. V was trimmed by 6 bases and J by 0 bases, leaving 11 bases between them. Clones were read by immunoSEQ multiplex PCR, and TCRdb kept only the in-frame ones, dropping some. The sample gives 190,000 or so clones, about 91% of which show up once; 4% is in the top ten. The V and J genes are TRBV7-2 and TRBJ2-5; D is undetermined. The clonotype was recovered from a woman aged 30 to 39 with acute or convalescent COVID-19. The specimen was peripheral blood. DNA for the CDR3: TGTGCCAGCAGATTTAGTTCATACCAAGAGACCCAGTACTTC. Its translation is CASRFSSYQETQYF.